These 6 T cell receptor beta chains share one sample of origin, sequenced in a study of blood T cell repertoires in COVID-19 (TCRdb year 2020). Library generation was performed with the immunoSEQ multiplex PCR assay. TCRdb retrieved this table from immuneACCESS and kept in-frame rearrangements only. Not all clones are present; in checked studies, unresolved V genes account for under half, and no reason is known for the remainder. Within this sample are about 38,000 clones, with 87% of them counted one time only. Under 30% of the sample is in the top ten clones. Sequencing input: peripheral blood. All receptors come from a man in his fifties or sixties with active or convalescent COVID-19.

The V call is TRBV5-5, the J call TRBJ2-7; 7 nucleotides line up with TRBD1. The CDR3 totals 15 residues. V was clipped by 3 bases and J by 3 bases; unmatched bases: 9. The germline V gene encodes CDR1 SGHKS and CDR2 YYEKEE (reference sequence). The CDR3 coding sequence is TGTGCCAGCAGCTCCGCCGGGACAGAGTACTACGAGCAGTACTTC. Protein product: CASSSAGTEYYEQYF.

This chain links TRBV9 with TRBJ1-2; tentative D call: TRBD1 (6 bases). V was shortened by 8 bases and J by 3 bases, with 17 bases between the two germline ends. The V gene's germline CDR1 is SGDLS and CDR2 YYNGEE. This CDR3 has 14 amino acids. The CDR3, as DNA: TGTGCCAGTCAACGGGGGGGCGCTGACTATGGCTACACCTTC. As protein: CASQRGGADYGYTF.

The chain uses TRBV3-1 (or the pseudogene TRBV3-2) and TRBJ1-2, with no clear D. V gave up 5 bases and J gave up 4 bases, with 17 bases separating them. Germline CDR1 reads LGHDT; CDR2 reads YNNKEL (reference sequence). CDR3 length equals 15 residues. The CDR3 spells CASSSRRELPYGYTF. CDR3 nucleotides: TGTGCCAGCAGCTCTCGTAGGGAGCTGCCCTATGGCTACACCTTC.

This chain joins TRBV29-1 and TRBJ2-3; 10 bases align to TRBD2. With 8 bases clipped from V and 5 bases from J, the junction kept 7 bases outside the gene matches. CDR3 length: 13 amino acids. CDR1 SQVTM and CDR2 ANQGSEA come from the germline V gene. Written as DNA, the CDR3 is TGCAGCCTACTAGCGGGATTACGAGATACGCAGTATTTT. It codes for CSLLAGLRDTQYF.

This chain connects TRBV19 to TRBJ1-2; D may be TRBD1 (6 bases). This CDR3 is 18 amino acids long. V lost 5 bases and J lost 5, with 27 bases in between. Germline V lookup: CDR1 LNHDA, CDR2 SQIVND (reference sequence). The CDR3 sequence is CASSSYGTQFSPPYGYTF. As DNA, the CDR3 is TGTGCCAGTAGTTCCTACGGGACACAGTTTTCCCCCCCATATGGCTACACCTTC.

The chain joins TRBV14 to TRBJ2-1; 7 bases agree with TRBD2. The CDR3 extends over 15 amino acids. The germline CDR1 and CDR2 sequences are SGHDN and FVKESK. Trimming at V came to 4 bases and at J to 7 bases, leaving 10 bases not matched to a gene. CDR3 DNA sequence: TGTGCCAGCAGCCCACGGGGGGTGTGGGGGAATGAGCAGTTCTTC. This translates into CASSPRGVWGNEQFF.